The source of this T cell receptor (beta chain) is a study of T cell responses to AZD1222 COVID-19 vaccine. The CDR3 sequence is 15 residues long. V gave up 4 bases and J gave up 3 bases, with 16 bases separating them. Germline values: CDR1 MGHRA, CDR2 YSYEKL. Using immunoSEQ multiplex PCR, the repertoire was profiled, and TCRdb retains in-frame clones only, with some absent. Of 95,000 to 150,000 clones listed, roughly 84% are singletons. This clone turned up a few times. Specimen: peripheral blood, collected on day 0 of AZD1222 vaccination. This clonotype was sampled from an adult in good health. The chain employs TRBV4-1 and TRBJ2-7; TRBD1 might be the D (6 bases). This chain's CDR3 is CASSLQPGQIYEQYF. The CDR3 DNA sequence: TGCGCCAGCAGCCTACAACCCGGACAGATCTACGAGCAGTACTTC.